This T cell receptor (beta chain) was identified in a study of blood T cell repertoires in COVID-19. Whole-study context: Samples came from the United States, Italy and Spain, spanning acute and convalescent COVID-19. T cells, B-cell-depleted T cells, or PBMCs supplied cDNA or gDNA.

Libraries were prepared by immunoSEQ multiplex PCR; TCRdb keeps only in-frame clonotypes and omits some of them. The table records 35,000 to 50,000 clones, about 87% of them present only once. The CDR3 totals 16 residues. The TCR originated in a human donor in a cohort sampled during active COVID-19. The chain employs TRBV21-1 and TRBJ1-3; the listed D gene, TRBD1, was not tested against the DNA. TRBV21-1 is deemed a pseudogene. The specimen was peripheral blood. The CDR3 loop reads CASSTYRDNPGNTIYF. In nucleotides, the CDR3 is TGTGCCAGCAGCACATACCGGGACAACCCTGGAAACACCATATATTTT.